The source of this TCR beta chain is a study of CXCR3-negative and CXCR3-positive naive CD8 T cells. UMI-labeled 5' RACE TRB cDNA libraries were prepared from the cells. Following a re-call of the 5' RACE reads, TCRdb has one entry per CDR3 protein and lacks DNA. Here the sample table reports just over 60,000 distinct CDR3 sequences. The CDR3 contains 14 residues. CDR1 is SQVTM, CDR2 ANQGSEA, per germline. The source material was naive CXCR3- CD8+ T cells from blood. Described subset: CD45RO-CCR7+CD27+CD95- naive CD8+ T cells lacking CXCR3 (TNR3-). The rearrangement uses TRBV29-1 and TRBJ2-7; without DNA, the TCRdb call of TRBD2 cannot be checked. This TCR derives from a human donor in good health. Some clones in this sample may be carry-over from other donors' samples. CDR3 in amino acids: CSVGEELSSYEQYF.